This T cell receptor (beta chain) was found in a study of shared clonotypes between healthy human individuals. Genomic DNA of each subset was evenly split across several immunoSEQ plates. Sequencing was performed with immunoSEQ multiplex PCR; in TCRdb, only in-frame clones are kept and a portion is missing. The sample has some 470,000 clones; around 80% are singletons. V lost 2 bases and J 10 bases, leaving 12 bases between the germline ends. The CDR3 is made up of 13 amino acids. From germline, CDR1 is MGHRA and CDR2 YSYEKL. The V and J genes are TRBV4-1 and TRBJ2-4; D tentatively reads TRBD1 or TRBD2 (5 bases each). The source is a woman aged 40 to 49 in good health. Some clones in this sample may be carry-over from other donors' samples. The sequenced sample consisted of PBMCs. The CDR3 loop is CASSQNRDQIQYF. CDR3 bases: TGCGCCAGCAGCCAAAACCGGGACCAAATTCAGTACTTC.